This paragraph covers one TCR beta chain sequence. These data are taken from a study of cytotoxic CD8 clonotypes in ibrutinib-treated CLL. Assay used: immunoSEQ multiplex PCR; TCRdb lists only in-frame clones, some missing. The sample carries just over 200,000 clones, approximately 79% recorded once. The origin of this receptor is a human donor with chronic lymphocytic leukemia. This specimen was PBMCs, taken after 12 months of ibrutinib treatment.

CDR3 protein: CASSLEVTGLGYTF. In nucleotides, the CDR3 is TGTGCCAGCAGCTTAGAAGTTACGGGGTTAGGCTACACCTTC. The chain carries TRBV11-2 and TRBJ1-2, with D unresolved. V lost 0 bases and J lost 8, with 13 bases in between. Germline V CDR1 and CDR2: SGHAT, FQNNGV. This CDR3 is built from 14 residues.